The rows below give T cell receptor beta chains drawn from one sample of a study of cytomegalovirus exposure and HLA in healthy donors. Clones were read by immunoSEQ multiplex PCR, and TCRdb kept only the in-frame ones, dropping some. Seen here are 150,000 to 200,000 clones, about 88% observed once, and the top ten hold approximately 2%. Specimen: PBMCs. Receptors originate from a woman aged 18-29 years in good health and CMV-seronegative. Each CDR3 is given without its conserved first and last residue. D genes are given only for firm matches. A clone size is listed for some rows: how often the clone was seen (once, few, many), or a class if it is expanded.

V gene: TRBV28; D gene: NA; J gene: TRBJ1-4; clone size: NA; CDR3 protein: ASSSPGLYGEKLF
V gene: TRBV4-1; D gene: TRBD1; J gene: TRBJ1-2; clone size: NA; CDR3 protein: ASSQGDRGRYGYT
V gene: TRBV25-1; D gene: NA; J gene: TRBJ1-1; clone size: NA; CDR3 protein: ASSAGGERNTEAF
V gene: TRBV29-1; D gene: NA; J gene: TRBJ1-1; clone size: NA; CDR3 protein: SVNGGDEAF
V gene: TRBV13; D gene: TRBD1; J gene: TRBJ2-7; clone size: NA; CDR3 protein: ASSSGQRLLEQY
V gene: TRBV9; D gene: TRBD1; J gene: TRBJ2-5; clone size: NA; CDR3 protein: ASSPKGTGEETQY
V gene: TRBV21-1; D gene: NA; J gene: TRBJ1-5; clone size: NA; CDR3 protein: ARPIGGSYQPQH
V gene: TRBV5-5; D gene: TRBD2; J gene: TRBJ2-2; clone size: NA; CDR3 protein: ASSSHTGGGNTGELF
V gene: TRBV5-1; D gene: NA; J gene: TRBJ1-2; clone size: once; CDR3 protein: ASSWGAGVLNYGYT
V gene: TRBV6-5; D gene: TRBD2; J gene: TRBJ2-7; clone size: NA; CDR3 protein: ASTQRGGVHYEQY
V gene: TRBV10-3; D gene: TRBD1; J gene: TRBJ1-4; clone size: NA; CDR3 protein: AISEPGTGGGEKLF
V gene: TRBV6-1; D gene: TRBD2; J gene: TRBJ2-1; clone size: NA; CDR3 protein: ASSELAGGHNEQF
V gene: TRBV27; D gene: TRBD2; J gene: TRBJ2-3; clone size: NA; CDR3 protein: ASSLFPAGVSGGTDTQY
V gene: TRBV7-8; D gene: NA; J gene: TRBJ1-1; clone size: NA; CDR3 protein: ASTLLRGASEAF
V gene: TRBV6-5; D gene: NA; J gene: TRBJ1-1; clone size: NA; CDR3 protein: ATVGGNTEAF
V gene: TRBV28; D gene: NA; J gene: TRBJ1-1; clone size: NA; CDR3 protein: ASRTRDTEAF
V gene: TRBV7-2; D gene: TRBD1; J gene: TRBJ2-3; clone size: NA; CDR3 protein: ASSAGQASTDTQY
V gene: TRBV9; D gene: TRBD2; J gene: TRBJ2-2; clone size: NA; CDR3 protein: ASSPRTSGSTMPGELF
V gene: TRBV4-1; D gene: TRBD2; J gene: TRBJ2-7; clone size: few; CDR3 protein: ASSHRSGGNYEQY
V gene: TRBV12-5; D gene: NA; J gene: TRBJ2-3; clone size: NA; CDR3 protein: ASCPSGTDTQY
V gene: TRBV6-5; D gene: NA; J gene: TRBJ2-5; clone size: NA; CDR3 protein: ASSRDRTQY
V gene: TRBV7-2; D gene: NA; J gene: TRBJ2-7; clone size: NA; CDR3 protein: ASTVGATYEQY
V gene: TRBV13; D gene: TRBD1; J gene: TRBJ2-5; clone size: NA; CDR3 protein: ASSARDSQETQY
V gene: TRBV28; D gene: NA; J gene: TRBJ1-3; clone size: NA; CDR3 protein: ASSYTGPGNTIY
V gene: TRBV28; D gene: NA; J gene: TRBJ1-4; clone size: NA; CDR3 protein: ASSLRGHSKKLF
V gene: TRBV27; D gene: NA; J gene: TRBJ1-5; clone size: NA; CDR3 protein: ASSPNTRGNQPQH
V gene: TRBV28; D gene: TRBD1; J gene: TRBJ1-2; clone size: NA; CDR3 protein: ASSSGGQERYGYT
V gene: TRBV5-4; D gene: NA; J gene: TRBJ2-7; clone size: NA; CDR3 protein: ASSLRQETSYEQY
V gene: TRBV5-1; D gene: NA; J gene: TRBJ2-2; clone size: NA; CDR3 protein: ASSYQGGGELF
V gene: TRBV6-6; D gene: NA; J gene: TRBJ1-1; clone size: NA; CDR3 protein: ASSRPVPGTEAF
V gene: TRBV5-4; D gene: NA; J gene: TRBJ1-5; clone size: NA; CDR3 protein: ASSLDPSQPQH
V gene: TRBV18; D gene: TRBD2; J gene: TRBJ2-1; clone size: NA; CDR3 protein: ASSPYGLAGGPHSSYNEQF
V gene: TRBV14; D gene: NA; J gene: TRBJ2-7; clone size: NA; CDR3 protein: ASSQAGAREQY
V gene: TRBV18; D gene: TRBD1; J gene: TRBJ2-1; clone size: NA; CDR3 protein: ASSPLDRGWENEQF
V gene: TRBV6-5; D gene: NA; J gene: TRBJ2-7; clone size: NA; CDR3 protein: AGSSPRQAPYEQY
V gene: TRBV5-1; D gene: NA; J gene: TRBJ2-3; clone size: NA; CDR3 protein: ASSFGRGHTDTQY
V gene: TRBV7-9; D gene: TRBD1; J gene: TRBJ1-1; clone size: NA; CDR3 protein: ASSDRGTEAF
V gene: TRBV27; D gene: TRBD1; J gene: TRBJ1-1; clone size: NA; CDR3 protein: ATQQGAGTEAF
V gene: TRBV6-5; D gene: TRBD1; J gene: TRBJ1-4; clone size: NA; CDR3 protein: ASGQGRGEKLF
V gene: TRBV7-7; D gene: NA; J gene: TRBJ2-1; clone size: once; CDR3 protein: ASSPLVTKWDEQF
V gene: TRBV4-2; D gene: NA; J gene: TRBJ2-1; clone size: NA; CDR3 protein: ASSQDPAGTYNEQF
V gene: TRBV20-1; D gene: NA; J gene: TRBJ2-1; clone size: NA; CDR3 protein: SGERINEQF
V gene: TRBV19; D gene: TRBD1; J gene: TRBJ1-3; clone size: NA; CDR3 protein: ASTDRSSSGNTIY
V gene: TRBV6-5; D gene: TRBD1; J gene: TRBJ1-6; clone size: NA; CDR3 protein: ASSPDRGFSPLH
V gene: TRBV19; D gene: TRBD1; J gene: TRBJ1-3; clone size: NA; CDR3 protein: ASSIGPTGAGNTIY
V gene: TRBV6-6; D gene: TRBD2; J gene: TRBJ2-7; clone size: NA; CDR3 protein: ASSLPSGTPSYEQY
V gene: TRBV7-2; D gene: TRBD1; J gene: TRBJ1-1; clone size: few; CDR3 protein: ASSPDRLREAF
V gene: TRBV30; D gene: NA; J gene: TRBJ2-7; clone size: NA; CDR3 protein: AWSIATSYEQY
V gene: TRBV27; D gene: TRBD2; J gene: TRBJ2-1; clone size: NA; CDR3 protein: ASSFAQTSKVSHNEQF
V gene: TRBV7-2; D gene: TRBD2; J gene: TRBJ2-5; clone size: once; CDR3 protein: ASSPGGRMQETQY